Each of the 20 T cell receptor beta chains below was sequenced from the same sample in a study of blood T cell repertoires in COVID-19. TCRdb keeps only in-frame clones here, not all; method: immunoSEQ multiplex PCR. The table includes approximately 67,000 clones, 82% detected once. Sequencing was performed on peripheral blood. These receptors were collected from a man aged 60 to 69 with acute or convalescent COVID-19.

The genes are TRBV6-5 and TRBJ2-1; a possible D gene is TRBD1 (5 bases). Germline CDR1 is MNHEY and CDR2 is SVGAGI. The V end was cut by 3 bases, the J end by 12 bases, with 9 bases between. The CDR3 totals 11 residues. CDR3 coding DNA: TGTGCCAGCAGTTATCAGGGATCGCAGTTCTTC. It specifies CASSYQGSQFF.

V is TRBV7-2 and J is TRBJ1-4; D possibly corresponds to TRBD1 (6 bases). The V and J ends lost 5 bases and 4 bases respectively, with 17 bases between them. Germline V gene lookup returns CDR1 SGHTA and CDR2 FQGNSA. The CDR3 length is 16 residues. The CDR3 bases are TGTGCCAGCAGCCTCTCCCCGACAGGAGTTAATGAAAAACTGTTTTTT. This codes for CASSLSPTGVNEKLFF.

V usage is TRBV5-3 and J usage is TRBJ1-3, with 8 bases matching TRBD1. TRBV5-3 is assigned to the ORF class and has an uncertain function. The CDR3 has 14 residues. The trim removed 5 bases at V and 7 bases at J, leaving 8 bases unmatched. The CDR3 loop reads CARRSRDRRNTIYF. CDR3 coding DNA: TGTGCCAGAAGGTCCCGGGACAGGAGGAACACCATATATTTT.

The gene calls are TRBV11-2 and TRBJ1-2, with D possibly being TRBD1 (6 bases). Germline CDR1 reads SGHAT; CDR2 reads FQNNGV. V was cut by 1 base and J by 2 bases, with 14 bases left in between. The CDR3 contains 16 residues. The CDR3 loop reads CASSLVGRGANYGYTF. Here the CDR3 DNA reads TGTGCCAGCAGCTTAGTTGGCAGGGGTGCGAACTATGGCTACACCTTC.

This rearrangement joins TRBV7-8 to TRBJ1-4; perhaps TRBD1 as D (6 bases). The CDR3 spans 17 residues. V was shortened by 1 base and J by 7 bases, with 19 bases between the two germline ends. Germline V gives CDR1 SGHVS, CDR2 FQNEAQ. CDR3 amino acids: CASSLVGGGRAGEKLFF. CDR3 DNA sequence: TGTGCCAGCAGCTTAGTAGGGGGTGGCAGGGCCGGTGAAAAACTGTTTTTT.

This sequence joins TRBV5-1 and TRBJ2-1, with 7 positions matching TRBD1. Germline assignment: CDR1 SGHRS and CDR2 YFSETQ. The CDR3 totals 13 residues. Losses at the gene ends were 5 bases for V and 9 bases for J; bases not matched to a gene: 8. In nucleotides, the CDR3 is TGCGCCAGCAGGGTAGGACAGGCTGGTGAGCAGTTCTTC. This translates into CASRVGQAGEQFF.

The rearrangement uses TRBV5-1 and TRBJ1-2, with TRBD1 as a possible D gene (5 bases). The CDR3 covers 14 residues. Germline CDR1 and CDR2: SGHRS and YFSETQ. V gave up 4 bases and J gave up 8 bases, with 18 bases separating them. In DNA form, the CDR3 reads TGCGCCAGCAGCCCTGAGACAGATTCCTTGGGCTACACCTTC. It yields the protein CASSPETDSLGYTF.

The chain employs TRBV4-1 and TRBJ1-4; D possibly corresponds to TRBD1 (5 bases). The CDR3 is 14 amino acids. Germline V gene sequence: CDR1 MGHRA, CDR2 YSYEKL. V lost 3 bases and J 6 bases, leaving 11 bases between the germline ends. The CDR3, as DNA: TGCGCCAGCAGCCACAGGGACTGGGATGAAAAACTGTTTTTT. It encodes CASSHRDWDEKLFF.

V usage is TRBV18 and J usage is TRBJ2-2; D is possibly TRBD1 (5 bases). The CDR3 loop spans 15 amino acids. In germline, CDR1 is KGHSH, CDR2 LQKENI. Trimming stripped 4 bases from V and 0 bases from J, with 9 bases between. CDR3 bases: TGTGCCAGCTCACAAGACAGCGCGAACACCGGGGAGCTGTTTTTT. Amino acid sequence: CASSQDSANTGELFF.

In regard to this clone: The DNA is omitted, as the CDR3 cannot be located on it reliably, and the CDR3 follows TCRdb's listing. The chain joins TRBV24-1 to TRBJ2-2; TRBD2, the table's D call, was not compared with the DNA. From its first to its last residue, the CDR3 has 13 amino acids. Germline-derived CDR1 and CDR2 are KGHDR and SFDVKD. This CDR3 is CATSDFGAGELFF.

The chain combines TRBV29-1 with TRBJ1-2; 7 bases align to TRBD1. The CDR3 sequence is 16 residues long. CDR1 and CDR2 (germline): SQVTM, ANQGSEA. J gave up 6 bases and V 1 base, and 14 bases lay outside the gene matches. This CDR3 reads CSVEGEGYRGRNGYTF. CDR3 bases: TGCAGCGTTGAAGGTGAGGGCTACAGGGGACGGAATGGCTACACCTTC.

CDR3 region: CASRQPSGTGYTGELFF. The CDR3 DNA is TGTGCCAGTCGACAACCCTCCGGGACAGGTTACACCGGGGAGCTGTTTTTT. V is TRBV11-2 and J is TRBJ2-2; 8 bases agree with TRBD1. CDR1 and CDR2 from the germline V gene are SGHAT and FQNNGV. V gave up 9 bases and J gave up 3 bases; unmatched junction bases: 15. This CDR3 has 17 amino acids.

The chain has TRBV9 and TRBJ1-4; D unclear. The V end lost 3 bases, the J end lost 2 bases, and 8 bases lay between the germline ends. Per the germline V gene, CDR1 is SGDLS and CDR2 is YYNGEE. The CDR3 is 14 amino acids. CDR3 amino acids: CASSATITNEKLFF. DNA of the CDR3: TGTGCCAGCAGCGCTACTATCACTAATGAAAAACTGTTTTTT. Full variable domain (rest looked up from reference TRBV9 and TRBJ1-4): DSGVTQTPKHLITATGQRVTLRCSPRSGDLSVYWYQQSLDQGLQFLIQYYNGEERAKGNILERFSAQQFPDLHSELNLSSLELGDSALYFCASSATITNEKLFFGSGTQLSVL.

The chain is built from TRBV5-4 and TRBJ2-1, with 8 positions matching TRBD2. This CDR3 region has 15 residues. CDR1 and CDR2 from the germline V gene are SGHNT and YYREEE (reference sequence). V trimming: 4 bases; J trimming: 0 bases; junction bases outside the gene matches: 3. Here the CDR3 reads CASSPSGSSYNEQFF. CDR3 in DNA: TGTGCCAGCAGCCCGAGCGGGAGCTCCTACAATGAGCAGTTCTTC.

V usage is TRBV7-2 and J usage is TRBJ1-1, with TRBD1 matching over 8 bases. Per the germline V gene, CDR1 is SGHTA and CDR2 is FQGNSA. With V trimmed by 5 bases and J by 2 bases, 10 bases remained unmatched. This CDR3 spans 16 amino acids. The CDR3 loop reads CASSTRLGQVNTEAFF. The CDR3 DNA sequence: TGTGCCAGCAGCACCCGACTGGGACAGGTAAACACTGAAGCTTTCTTT.

The chain combines TRBV19 with TRBJ1-4; tentative D call: TRBD1 (6 bases). Trimming left V 5 bases short and J 8 bases short, with 15 bases between. The CDR3 runs 14 residues. CDR1 is LNHDA, CDR2 SQIVND, per germline (reference sequence). DNA for the CDR3: TGTGCCAGTAGTCTACAGGGTGTTGGCGAAAAACTGTTTTTT. It translates to CASSLQGVGEKLFF.

V gene TRBV29-1 combines with J gene TRBJ2-7; weak D call: TRBD2 (6 bases). The CDR3 runs to 13 residues. Deletions cut 0 bases from V and 6 bases from J, with 12 bases between. Per germline, CDR1 SQVTM and CDR2 ANQGSEA. The CDR3 spells CSVEEGPGGEQYF. CDR3 coding DNA: TGCAGCGTTGAAGAGGGGCCCGGGGGCGAGCAGTACTTC.

The rearrangement links TRBV10-1 to TRBJ2-2, with D uncertain. The CDR3 loop spans 16 amino acids. V was clipped by 6 bases and J by 5 bases, with 19 bases between them. CDR1 is WNHNN, CDR2 SYGVQD, per germline (reference sequence). The CDR3 spells CASSASAPARTGELFF. As DNA, the CDR3 is TGCGCCAGCAGCGCATCGGCCCCGGCGAGGACCGGGGAGCTGTTTTTT.

The J gene is TRBJ2-5, the V gene TRBV19, with D tentatively TRBD1 (6 bases). Between the trimmed V and J ends, which lost 4 bases and 0 bases, there was a span of 9 bases. The CDR3 is 14 amino acids. Germline values: CDR1 LNHDA, CDR2 SQIVND (reference sequence). DNA for the CDR3: TGTGCCAGTAGTAGAACAGGGTACCAAGAGACCCAGTACTTC. It encodes CASSRTGYQETQYF.

The chain carries TRBV30 and TRBJ1-6; a weak D match, TRBD1 (5 bases). Per germline, CDR1 GTSNPN and CDR2 SVGIG (reference sequence). With 2 bases removed from V and 5 bases from J, the gap between germline ends came to 13 bases. CDR3 length: 15 residues. The CDR3 region has the DNA TGTGCCTGGAGTCGGCGGGGACTGAATAATTCACCCCTCCACTTT. It yields the protein CAWSRRGLNNSPLHF. Based on the CDR3 plus reference TRBV30 and TRBJ1-6, the full variable domain is SQTIHQWPATLVQPVGSPLSLECTVEGTSNPNLYWYRQAAGRGLQLLFYSVGIGQISSEVPQNLSASRPQDRQFILSSKKLLLSDSGFYLCAWSRRGLNNSPLHFGNGTRLTVT.